This entry lists 22 T cell receptor beta chains sequenced from one sample in a study of PD-1 blockade in classical Hodgkin lymphoma. Regarding time point: cycle 4 day 1 (C4D1), after six to seven weeks of nivolumab. Every patient experienced relapse after autologous stem cell transplantation, and brentuximab vedotin exposure varied. The method was immunoSEQ multiplex PCR; TCRdb's version includes in-frame clones alone and lacks a portion of them. The sample carries tens of thousands of clones, around 78% recorded once. The sample consisted of peripheral blood mononuclear cells (PBMCs), taken before the fourth cycle of nivolumab. The receptor set was obtained from a human donor with classical Hodgkin lymphoma.

The J gene is TRBJ1-2, the V gene TRBV19; D gene ambiguous. Per germline, CDR1 LNHDA and CDR2 SQIVND (reference sequence). The CDR3 has 13 residues. Trimming took 1 base from V and 1 from J, leaving 4 bases between them. CDR3 residues: CASSIGVNYGYTF. In DNA form, the CDR3 reads TGTGCCAGTAGTATAGGGGTTAACTATGGCTACACCTTC.

V usage is TRBV11-2 and J usage is TRBJ2-5, with 10 bases identical to TRBD1. Germline-derived CDR1 and CDR2 are SGHAT and FQNNGV. The CDR3 spans 13 residues. Trimming removed 8 bases from V and 5 bases from J; junction bases left unmatched: 5. The CDR3 is CASRDRGYETQYF. CDR3 nucleotides: TGTGCCAGCCGGGACAGGGGATATGAGACCCAGTACTTC.

This clone was picked up one time. The V gene is TRBV6-5, the J gene TRBJ2-1, with D possibly TRBD2 on 7 matching bases. CDR1 MNHEY and CDR2 SVGAGI come from the germline V gene. The CDR3 consists of 14 residues. V lost 2 bases, J lost 8 bases, and 13 bases lay in between. In DNA form, the CDR3 reads TGTGCCAGCAGTTACAGTGGAGGGGGGGATGAGCAGTTCTTC. Translating it yields CASSYSGGGDEQFF.

A few counts support this clone. V usage is TRBV10-3 and J usage is TRBJ1-1; no clear D gene. Looked up from germline, CDR1 is ENHRY and CDR2 is SYGVKD. The CDR3 consists of 15 residues. Trimming took 2 bases from V and 2 from J, leaving 12 bases between them. The chain's CDR3 is CAISEVGKPNTEAFF. DNA for the CDR3: TGTGCCATCAGTGAGGTCGGGAAACCAAACACTGAAGCTTTCTTT.

This clone was seen a handful of times. This chain links TRBV9 with TRBJ2-7; 8 bases match TRBD1. The CDR3 has 15 amino acids. V was clipped by 4 bases and J by 4 bases; unmatched bases: 10. Germline V CDR1 and CDR2: SGDLS, YYNGEE. CDR3 sequence reads: CASSPNGQGVYEQYF. DNA for the CDR3: TGTGCCAGCAGCCCGAACGGACAGGGTGTTTACGAGCAGTACTTC.

The count of this clone is one. The genes are TRBV28 and TRBJ1-5, with D possibly matching TRBD1 (6 bases). V was clipped by 2 bases and J by 7 bases, with 30 bases between them. The CDR3 has 20 residues. Germline V gives CDR1 MDHEN, CDR2 SYDVKM. DNA for the CDR3: TGTGCCAGCAGTTTAGATCCCAGAACATCCGGGACAACCAAAAACCAGCCCCAGCATTTT. This translates into CASSLDPRTSGTTKNQPQHF.

In its sample, this clone was seen a few times. This chain uses TRBV7-7 with TRBJ2-1; TRBD2 matches at 9 bases. Trimming took 5 bases from V and 6 from J; bases not matched to a gene: 2. CDR1 is SSHAT, CDR2 FNYEAQ, per germline (reference sequence). The CDR3 runs to 13 residues. The CDR3 here is CASSETSGNEQFF. The DNA for the CDR3 is TGTGCCAGCAGCGAGACTAGCGGCAATGAGCAGTTCTTC. The full variable domain, completed using reference TRBV7-7 and TRBJ2-1, is GAGVSQSPRYKVTKRGQDVTLRCDPISSHATLYWYQQALGQGPEFLTYFNYEAQPDKSGLPSDRFSAERPEGSISTLTIQRTEQRDSAMYRCASSETSGNEQFFGPGTRLTVL.

The rearrangement links TRBV6-6 to TRBJ1-3; 7 bases match TRBD1. This CDR3 is 16 amino acids long. Germline V CDR1 and CDR2: MNHNY, SVGAGI (reference sequence). J lost 1 base, V lost 5 bases, and 8 bases had no gene match. CDR3 amino acids: CASSQWDSGSGNTIYF. The CDR3 DNA follows: TGTGCCAGCAGTCAGTGGGACAGCGGGTCTGGAAACACCATATATTTT.

The V call is TRBV4-3, the J call TRBJ2-7; D perhaps matches TRBD1 (5 bases). In germline, CDR1 is LGHNA, CDR2 YSLEER. CDR3 size: 14 residues. Trimming left V 3 bases short and J 2 bases short, with 11 bases between. The CDR3 here is CASSQGRPTYEQYF. The DNA of the CDR3 is TGCGCCAGCAGCCAGGGGCGTCCGACCTACGAGCAGTACTTC.

V is TRBV5-6 and J is TRBJ1-1; D remains unclear. The germline CDR1 and CDR2 sequences are SGHDT and YYEEEE. The ends were cut back, 4 bases at V and 6 bases at J, with 7 bases in the middle. CDR3 size: 11 residues. In DNA form, the CDR3 reads TGTGCCAGCAGCGGCTACGCTGAAGCTTTCTTT. It translates to CASSGYAEAFF. Full variable domain (remainder filled in from reference TRBV5-6 and TRBJ1-1): DAGVTQSPTHLIKTRGQQVTLRCSPKSGHDTVSWYQQALGQGPQFIFQYYEEEERQRGNFPDRFSGHQFPNYSSELNVNALLLGDSALYLCASSGYAEAFFGQGTRLTVV.

The V gene is TRBV29-1, the J gene TRBJ1-4; possibly TRBD1 for D (5 bases). V was cut by 4 bases and J by 7 bases, with 10 bases left in between. Germline-derived CDR1 and CDR2 are SQVTM and ANQGSEA. This CDR3 spans 12 amino acids. Here the CDR3 reads CSVVWGSEKLFF. The CDR3 DNA follows: TGCAGCGTTGTGTGGGGCAGTGAAAAACTGTTTTTT.

This chain connects TRBV5-1 to TRBJ1-6; D may be TRBD1 (6 bases). Between the trimmed V and J ends, which lost 6 bases and 2 bases, there was a span of 24 bases. This CDR3 is built from 19 residues. CDR1 SGHRS and CDR2 YFSETQ come from the germline V gene. CDR3 in DNA: TGCGCCAGCAAGAGACCGGGACACCCCAAAGGACCCTATAATTCACCCCTCCACTTT. It translates to CASKRPGHPKGPYNSPLHF.

The rearrangement uses TRBV7-6 and TRBJ2-7, with D perhaps matching TRBD2 (6 bases). V was cut by 5 bases and J by 1 base, with 12 bases left in between. This CDR3 contains 14 residues. Germline CDR1 and CDR2: SGHVS and FNYEAQ. CDR3 bases: TGTGCCAGCAGCCGTAGCGGTAATTCCTACGAGCAGTACTTC. Translating gives CASSRSGNSYEQYF.

The CDR3, as DNA: TGCAGCGTTGAACGGCCCGGGTCAAGCGGGAGGGCCAACAATGAGCAGTTCTTC. Its protein product is CSVERPGSSGRANNEQFF. The chain joins TRBV29-1 to TRBJ2-1, with 10 positions matching TRBD2. Germline V gives CDR1 SQVTM, CDR2 ANQGSEA. CDR3 size: 18 residues. V lost 2 bases and J lost 5; bases outside the gene matches: 15.

This clone was seen only once. The DNA of the CDR3 is TGTGCCAGCAGCTTAGGAAGATTCTACGAGCAGTACTTC. It translates to CASSLGRFYEQYF. V is TRBV7-8 and J is TRBJ2-7; D gene unclear. The CDR3 is made up of 13 amino acids. The germline V gene has CDR1 SGHVS and CDR2 FQNEAQ. The germline V and J ends were trimmed by 1 base and 3 bases, with 7 bases remaining between them.

V gene TRBV7-9 combines with J gene TRBJ1-1; D unresolved. Trimming shortened V by 0 bases and J by 2 bases, and 4 bases separated the two germline ends. The CDR3 is 13 amino acids. The V gene's germline CDR1 is SEHNR and CDR2 FQNEAQ (reference sequence). Here the CDR3 reads CASSLAPNTEAFF. As DNA, the CDR3 is TGTGCCAGCAGCTTAGCGCCCAACACTGAAGCTTTCTTT.

This chain connects TRBV28 to TRBJ1-3; D might be TRBD1 (6 bases). Per the germline V gene, CDR1 is MDHEN and CDR2 is SYDVKM. This CDR3 has 16 amino acids. Trimming pared 5 bases from V and 0 bases from J, leaving 14 bases between. DNA of the CDR3: TGTGCCAGCAGTACTAGGGGGGGCTTCTCTGGAAACACCATATATTTT. Translated, it gives CASSTRGGFSGNTIYF. Together with reference TRBV28 and TRBJ1-3, the CDR3 gives the full variable domain: DVKVTQSSRYLVKRTGEKVFLECVQDMDHENMFWYRQDPGLGLRLIYFSYDVKMKEKGDIPEGYSVSREKKERFSLILESASTNQTSMYLCASSTRGGFSGNTIYFGEGSWLTVV.

The J gene is TRBJ2-3, the V gene TRBV10-1; D may be TRBD1 or TRBD2 (6 bases each). Germline-derived CDR1 and CDR2 are WNHNN and SYGVQD (reference sequence). CDR3 length: 15 residues. V was clipped by 6 bases and J by 4 bases, with 17 bases between them. The CDR3 region is CASSPPGEAPDTQYF. DNA of the CDR3: TGCGCCAGCAGCCCGCCAGGGGAGGCCCCAGATACGCAGTATTTT.

The CDR3 DNA sequence: TGTGCCAGCAGTCAACGAGACAGGGACCACCCTGGTCCTCTCGAGCAGTACTTC. Translated, it gives CASSQRDRDHPGPLEQYF. The rearrangement joins TRBV13 to TRBJ2-7; TRBD1 matches 7 bases. Germline V gene lookup returns CDR1 PRHDT and CDR2 FYEKMQ (reference sequence). Losses at the gene ends were 6 bases for V and 6 bases for J; bases not matched to a gene: 23. The CDR3 covers 18 residues.

The chain combines TRBV7-2 with TRBJ1-3; D unresolved. CDR1 and CDR2 from the germline V gene are SGHTA and FQGNSA. V dropped 1 base and J dropped 1 base, with 8 bases sitting between them. The CDR3 is 15 amino acids. The CDR3 here is CASSLDLWSGNTIYF. CDR3 nucleotide sequence: TGTGCCAGCAGCTTAGACCTGTGGTCTGGAAACACCATATATTTT.

The chain carries TRBV7-9 and TRBJ2-3; D unresolved. Trimming left V 3 bases short and J 2 bases short, with 3 bases between. Germline assignment: CDR1 SEHNR and CDR2 FQNEAQ (reference sequence). The CDR3 consists of 12 residues. CDR3 coding DNA: TGTGCCAGCAGCTTCCACACAGATACGCAGTATTTT. Translation: CASSFHTDTQYF.

The rearrangement links TRBV9 to TRBJ2-1, with no clear D. Trimming pared 3 bases from V and 4 bases from J, leaving 8 bases between. Germline CDR1 and CDR2: SGDLS and YYNGEE. This CDR3 has 13 residues. The CDR3 region is CASSAGKYNEQFF. In nucleotides, the CDR3 is TGTGCCAGCAGCGCCGGAAAGTACAATGAGCAGTTCTTC.